Listed below are T cell receptor beta chains from one sample, sequenced in a study of vaccination effects on CD4 cells after COVID-19. The repertoire was sequenced with immunoSEQ multiplex PCR; TCRdb's copy has only in-frame clones and lacks some. The top ten hold approximately 1.5% of the sample, which has 70,000 to 95,000 clones, roughly 72% seen once. These receptors are not linked to any known antigen. The specimen was CD4+ T cells from PBMCs cultured with HCoV-229E spike peptides, collected before COVID-19 vaccination. The receptors derive from a human donor who received a COVID-19 vaccine. The CDR3 runs from the conserved cysteine through the conserved F or W. Each record gives: D gene, clone size, J gene, V gene, CDR3 DNA, CDR3 protein. D genes are given only for firm matches. Some rows mark clone size as missing; the rest say once, few, many or name a class of expanded clone.

d_call: .
clone_size: .
j_call: TRBJ1-2
v_call: TRBV5-1
cdr3_nt: TGCGCCAGCAGTTTGAACACAGGCGGGGATGGCTACACCTTC
cdr3_aa: CASSLNTGGDGYTF

d_call: .
clone_size: .
j_call: TRBJ1-1
v_call: TRBV28
cdr3_nt: TGTGCCAGCAGCCAACAGGTCCCAGGCACTGAAGCTTTCTTT
cdr3_aa: CASSQQVPGTEAFF

d_call: .
clone_size: .
j_call: TRBJ2-2
v_call: TRBV5-1
cdr3_nt: TGCGCCAGCAGCGTACAGGGGAACACCGGGGAGCTGTTTTTT
cdr3_aa: CASSVQGNTGELFF

d_call: .
clone_size: .
j_call: TRBJ1-6
v_call: TRBV4-1
cdr3_nt: TGCGCCAGCAGCCAGGGGTTAGATAATTCACCCCTCCACTTT
cdr3_aa: CASSQGLDNSPLHF

d_call: TRBD1
clone_size: .
j_call: TRBJ1-1
v_call: TRBV6-5
cdr3_nt: TGTGCCAGCAGTTCGGTAACCCGGGACAGAGAAGTTGAAGCTTTCTTT
cdr3_aa: CASSSVTRDREVEAFF

d_call: .
clone_size: .
j_call: TRBJ2-5
v_call: TRBV2
cdr3_nt: TGTGCCAGCAGCAGAGGGAGGGAGACCCAGTACTTC
cdr3_aa: CASSRGRETQYF

d_call: .
clone_size: .
j_call: TRBJ2-3
v_call: TRBV27
cdr3_nt: TGTGCCAGCAGTTTATCCCCCAGACCTAGCACAGATACGCAGTATTTT
cdr3_aa: CASSLSPRPSTDTQYF

d_call: TRBD1
clone_size: .
j_call: TRBJ1-5
v_call: TRBV5-1
cdr3_nt: TGCGCCAGCAGTCAGAGCGGGACAGGAGGTCAGCCCCAGCATTTT
cdr3_aa: CASSQSGTGGQPQHF

d_call: .
clone_size: .
j_call: TRBJ2-1
v_call: TRBV5-1
cdr3_nt: TGCGCCAGCAGCTTGGTTTATGGCTCTCTGAATGAGCAGTTCTTC
cdr3_aa: CASSLVYGSLNEQFF

d_call: .
clone_size: .
j_call: TRBJ2-1
v_call: TRBV6-5
cdr3_nt: TGTGCCAGCAGTTACTCACGTAGAAACGAGCAGTTCTTC
cdr3_aa: CASSYSRRNEQFF

d_call: .
clone_size: .
j_call: TRBJ2-6
v_call: TRBV30
cdr3_nt: TGTGCCTGGAGAGCCGCAGGGCTAGTTGGGGCCAACGTCCTGACTTTC
cdr3_aa: CAWRAAGLVGANVLTF

d_call: .
clone_size: .
j_call: TRBJ1-2
v_call: TRBV3-1/TRBV3-2
cdr3_nt: TGTGCCAGCAGCCGAGGAGTTGGCTACTCTACCTATGGCTACACCTTC
cdr3_aa: CASSRGVGYSTYGYTF

d_call: TRBD1
clone_size: .
j_call: TRBJ2-1
v_call: TRBV3-1/TRBV3-2
cdr3_nt: TGTGCCAGCAGCCCTTACAGGGGCTTCTCCTACAATGAGCAGTTCTTC
cdr3_aa: CASSPYRGFSYNEQFF

d_call: TRBD2
clone_size: .
j_call: TRBJ2-1
v_call: TRBV30
cdr3_nt: TGTGCCTGGAGGGGGGACTATATCTACAATGAGCAGTTCTTC
cdr3_aa: CAWRGDYIYNEQFF

d_call: TRBD2
clone_size: once
j_call: TRBJ2-3
v_call: TRBV7-3
cdr3_nt: TGTGCCAGCAGCCCGGGGCCCGGCAGGACGGGGGGAGTGGGAGATACGCAGTATTTT
cdr3_aa: CASSPGPGRTGGVGDTQYF

d_call: .
clone_size: .
j_call: TRBJ1-1
v_call: TRBV19
cdr3_nt: TGTGCCAGTAGTACACAAACAGCGAACACTGAAGCTTTCTTT
cdr3_aa: CASSTQTANTEAFF

d_call: .
clone_size: few
j_call: TRBJ1-6
v_call: TRBV27
cdr3_nt: TGTGCCAGCAGTTTCGGTAATTCACCCCTCCACTTT
cdr3_aa: CASSFGNSPLHF

d_call: TRBD2
clone_size: .
j_call: TRBJ2-1
v_call: TRBV6-6
cdr3_nt: TGTGCCAGCAGCCCGCGGGGGAGCTCCTACAATGAGCAGTTCTTC
cdr3_aa: CASSPRGSSYNEQFF

d_call: .
clone_size: .
j_call: TRBJ1-2
v_call: TRBV6-5
cdr3_nt: TGTGCCAGCAGTTCCGGGACGGGCAGGGAGTACACCTTC
cdr3_aa: CASSSGTGREYTF

d_call: TRBD1
clone_size: .
j_call: TRBJ1-1
v_call: TRBV19
cdr3_nt: TGTGCCAGTAGTGAGGGGGCGCGTTCGGCTTTCTTT
cdr3_aa: CASSEGARSAFF

d_call: .
clone_size: .
j_call: TRBJ1-1
v_call: TRBV24-1
cdr3_nt: TGTGCCACCAGTGAAGGGCTGAACACTGAAGCTTTCTTT
cdr3_aa: CATSEGLNTEAFF

d_call: .
clone_size: .
j_call: TRBJ1-4
v_call: TRBV28
cdr3_nt: TGTGCCAGCAGTGGGGAGTGGGGTGAAAAACTGTTTTTT
cdr3_aa: CASSGEWGEKLFF